Below are 28 T cell receptor beta chains sequenced from a single sample in a study of T cells in Graves' hyperthyroidism and ophthalmopathy. Amplified regions were TCR beta CDR3 sequences from RNA transcripts. Using the HTBI primer set, a first-round RT-PCR was run on the TCR CDR3. Each CDR3 protein is one row after TCRdb ran MiXCR on the multiplex PCR reads. The sample shows roughly 400,000 distinct CDR3 sequences, around 25% of them seen only once. The sequencing sample was made of blood. Receptors were obtained from a man aged 50-60 years with Graves' hyperthyroidism.

This clonotype was seen repeatedly, ten times or more. The V call is TRBV11-3, the J call TRBJ2-1; 7 positions agree with TRBD2. The trim removed 5 bases at V and 3 bases at J, leaving 10 bases unmatched. Germline assignment: CDR1 SGHNT and CDR2 YENEEA. This CDR3 contains 16 residues. The CDR3 here is CASSPNRGGSYNEQFF. CDR3 nucleotides: TGTGCCAGCAGCCCCAACCGGGGCGGGAGCTACAATGAGCAGTTCTTC.

The chain combines TRBV4-2 with TRBJ1-4, with D possibly matching TRBD1 (5 bases). In germline, CDR1 is LGHNA, CDR2 YNFKEQ. The V and J ends lost 5 bases and 7 bases respectively, with 17 bases between them. CDR3 size: 15 residues. CDR3 residues: CASSADQGRSEKLFF. CDR3 DNA sequence: TGTGCCAGCAGCGCGGACCAGGGTAGAAGTGAAAAACTGTTTTTT.

Only a few counts were recorded for this clonotype. V gene TRBV30 combines with J gene TRBJ2-6; TRBD1 might be the D (7 bases). Trimming left V 0 bases short and J 2 bases short, with 23 bases between. Germline CDR1 is GTSNPN and CDR2 is SVGIG (reference sequence). The CDR3 sequence is 20 residues long. The CDR3 protein is CAWSVYSGGPLRAGANVLTF. For the CDR3, the DNA is TGTGCCTGGAGTGTATACTCAGGGGGGCCGTTAAGGGCTGGGGCCAACGTCCTGACTTTC.

Remarks on this clonotype: At one end, the junction sequence differs from germline, possibly due to a read error. The rearrangement uses TRBV5-6 and TRBJ1-2; D call uncertain. The CDR3 is 12 residues long. The germline gives CDR1 SGHDT, CDR2 YYEEEE. DNA of the CDR3: TGTGTCAGCAGCTTATGGAGCGGTTCGTACACCTTC. Translating it yields CVSSLWSGSYTF. The entire variable domain, with the rest obtained from reference TRBV5-6 and TRBJ1-2, is as follows: DAGVTQSPTHLIKTRGQQVTLRCSPKSGHDTVSWYQQALGQGPQFIFQYYEEEERQRGNFPDRFSGHQFPNYSSELNVNALLLGDSALYLCVSSLWSGSYTFGSGTRLTVV.

The gene calls are TRBV20-1 and TRBJ2-7, with D perhaps matching TRBD2 (8 bases). The germline CDR1 and CDR2 sequences are DFQATT and SNEGSKA (reference sequence). The CDR3 has 14 amino acids. The ends were cut back, 3 bases at V and 7 bases at J, with 19 bases in the middle. The CDR3 region has the DNA TGCAGTGCTAGCTTTCGAGGGGGCGGGGGGGAGCAGTACTTC. Translation gives CSASFRGGGGEQYF.

V usage is TRBV7-8 and J usage is TRBJ2-1; a possible D gene is TRBD2 (6 bases). CDR1 is SGHVS, CDR2 FQNEAQ, per germline. V was clipped by 1 base and J by 4 bases, with 26 bases between them. This CDR3 contains 20 residues. Written as DNA, the CDR3 is TGTGCCAGCAGCTTAGAACCGGTAGAGCAGGGCGGGACCTTTTACAATGAGCAGTTCTTC. Residues: CASSLEPVEQGGTFYNEQFF.

This chain's CDR3 is CSAPGGTGDTEAFF. The CDR3 DNA reads TGCAGTGCCCCGGGGGGGACAGGTGACACTGAAGCTTTCTTT. The chain uses TRBV20-1 and TRBJ1-1; 8 positions agree with TRBD1. Per the germline V gene, CDR1 is DFQATT and CDR2 is SNEGSKA (reference sequence). The CDR3 loop spans 14 amino acids. V shed 6 bases and J 3 bases; nucleotides not matched to a gene: 9.

Points on this clonotype: A much larger clone lies a single base off, so this may be a read error. This chain links TRBV20-1 with TRBJ2-3; 8 bases map to TRBD2. Germline CDR1 is DFQATT and CDR2 is SNEGSKA (reference sequence). The CDR3 totals 16 residues. Here the CDR3 DNA reads TGCAGTACTAGAGATGTGCGGGAGGTTCGGTTGAGGACGCAGTATTTT. Translation gives CSTRDVREVRLRTQYF.

Comments on this clonotype: A junction end diverges from the germline sequence, so it may reflect a read error. The gene calls are TRBV5-1 and TRBJ1-1; 7 bases match TRBD1. CDR1 and CDR2 (germline): SGHRS, YFSETQ. The CDR3 runs to 15 residues. CDR3 amino acids: CACSLSTGAGTEPFF. CDR3 nucleotides: TGCGCCTGCAGCTTGTCTACAGGGGCTGGCACTGAACCTTTCTTT.

This clonotype was seen only a few times. The J gene is TRBJ2-1, the V gene TRBV10-2, with 7 bases aligning to TRBD1. Germline values: CDR1 WSHSY, CDR2 SAAADI. This CDR3 has 14 residues. V was pared by 8 bases and J by 4 bases, with 8 bases of the junction left unmatched. CDR3 coding DNA: TGCGCCAGCTACAGGGGATCCCTTTACAATGAGCAGTTCTTC. Its translation is CASYRGSLYNEQFF.

This clonotype was seen a handful of times. V usage is TRBV13 and J usage is TRBJ2-1; the D is unclear. Looked up from germline, CDR1 is PRHDT and CDR2 is FYEKMQ (reference sequence). The CDR3 spans 17 residues. V was shortened by 5 bases and J by 0 bases, with 17 bases between the two germline ends. The chain's CDR3 is CASSLLTDPSSYNEQFF. CDR3 sequence (DNA): TGTGCCAGCAGCCTCCTTACCGACCCGAGCTCCTACAATGAGCAGTTCTTC.

CDR3 sequence: CASSYQGRAHQETQYF. In nucleotides, the CDR3 is TGTGCCAGCAGCTATCAGGGGCGGGCCCACCAAGAGACCCAGTACTTC. The V and J genes are TRBV7-3 and TRBJ2-5; D is possibly TRBD1 (6 bases). Per the germline V gene, CDR1 is SGHTA and CDR2 is FQGTGA. The CDR3 runs 16 residues. V gave up 4 bases and J gave up 0 bases, with 15 bases separating them.

A note on this clonotype: Relative to the germline gene, one junction end is altered; a read error may explain this. The chain uses TRBV11-2 and TRBJ1-1; 8 positions match TRBD1. Germline CDR1 reads SGHAT; CDR2 reads FQNNGV. The CDR3 totals 15 residues. This chain's CDR3 is CACSFFAGGITEAFF. The CDR3 region has the DNA TGTGCCTGCAGCTTCTTCGCAGGGGGCATCACTGAAGCTTTCTTT. Variable domain in full (rest from reference TRBV11-2 and TRBJ1-1): EAGVAQSPRYKIIEKRQSVAFWCNPISGHATLYWYQQILGQGPKLLIQFQNNGVVDDSQLPKDRFSAERLKGVDSTLKIQPAKLEDSAVYLCACSFFAGGITEAFFGQGTRLTVV.

This clonotype was seen a few times. The chain carries TRBV24-1 and TRBJ1-1; D gene ambiguous. The CDR3 length is 14 residues. Between the trimmed V and J ends, which lost 3 bases and 0 bases, there was a span of 7 bases. The germline gives CDR1 KGHDR, CDR2 SFDVKD. The CDR3 protein is CATSDPSLNTEAFF. The CDR3 bases are TGTGCCACCAGTGATCCGAGCCTGAACACTGAAGCTTTCTTT.

The J gene is TRBJ1-5, the V gene TRBV6-1; D is perhaps TRBD1 (5 bases). In germline, CDR1 is MNHNS, CDR2 SASEGT. V was clipped by 1 base and J by 9 bases, with 13 bases between them. This CDR3 has 14 amino acids. The CDR3 nucleotides read TGTGCCAGCAGTGAAGTAGGTCAGGGTGGGCCCCAGCATTTT. This sequence encodes CASSEVGQGGPQHF.

This clonotype was observed a handful of times. J is TRBJ2-2 and V is TRBV5-1; no reliable D call. V gave up 2 bases and J gave up 6 bases, with 5 bases separating them. The CDR3 spans 12 residues. Germline V gene sequence: CDR1 SGHRS, CDR2 YFSETQ. CDR3 in amino acids: CASSLDSGELFF. In nucleotides, the CDR3 is TGCGCCAGCAGCTTAGACTCCGGGGAGCTGTTTTTT.

V is TRBV29-1 and J is TRBJ2-7; D remains unclear. The CDR3 length is 16 residues. Per the germline V gene, CDR1 is SQVTM and CDR2 is ANQGSEA. Trimming took 0 bases from V and 2 from J, leaving 17 bases between them. The CDR3 protein is CSVEEWQAGETYEQYF. CDR3 sequence (DNA): TGCAGCGTTGAAGAGTGGCAAGCAGGTGAAACCTACGAGCAGTACTTC.

This rearrangement joins TRBV2 to TRBJ1-6; D is uncertain. The CDR3 covers 13 residues. Germline V CDR1 and CDR2: SNHLY, FYNNEI. Trimming pared 7 bases from V and 9 bases from J, leaving 13 bases between. CDR3 sequence reads: CASTRTGSSPLHF. CDR3 in DNA: TGTGCCAGCACCCGGACCGGTTCTTCACCCCTCCACTTT.

The chain uses TRBV11-2 and TRBJ1-5; D is possibly TRBD1 (5 bases). Trimming removed 2 bases at V and 5 bases at J, with 10 bases between. Germline lookup yields CDR1 SGHAT and CDR2 FQNNGV. The CDR3 is 14 residues long. Here the CDR3 DNA reads TGTGCCAGCAGCTTAAGTGGGGGAGATCAGCCCCAGCATTTT. It translates to CASSLSGGDQPQHF.

This clonotype was found many times. V and J are TRBV3-1 and TRBJ2-1, with D uncertain. Germline lookup yields CDR1 LGHDT and CDR2 YNNKEL (reference sequence). Trimming left V 1 base short and J 6 bases short, with 4 bases between. This CDR3 region has 12 residues. CDR3 sequence (DNA): TGTGCCAGCAGCCAAGGAGGCAATGAGCAGTTCTTC. It specifies CASSQGGNEQFF.

The J gene is TRBJ2-2, the V gene TRBV4-2; possible D gene TRBD2, 6 bases. The V and J ends lost 5 bases and 3 bases respectively, with 10 bases between them. The CDR3 sequence is 14 residues long. Per the germline V gene, CDR1 is LGHNA and CDR2 is YNFKEQ. CDR3 residues: CASSARRDTGELFF. CDR3 coding DNA: TGTGCCAGCAGCGCCCGGAGGGACACCGGGGAGCTGTTTTTT.

This clonotype has at least ten counts. V is TRBV6-1 and J is TRBJ2-5, with TRBD1 matching over 10 bases. V lost 8 bases and J lost 4; bases outside the gene matches: 7. Germline V gives CDR1 MNHNS, CDR2 SASEGT. The length of the CDR3 is 14 residues. The CDR3 coding sequence is TGTGCCAGCGTGTCCCGGGACAGGGGAGAGACCCAGTACTTC. Translated: CASVSRDRGETQYF.

The chain carries TRBV6-1 and TRBJ1-1; D remains ambiguous. Trimming pared 5 bases from V and 0 bases from J, leaving 7 bases between. The CDR3 totals 13 residues. Germline V gene sequence: CDR1 MNHNS, CDR2 SASEGT. CDR3 coding DNA: TGTGCCAGCAGTCATAGTATGAACACTGAAGCTTTCTTT. It is translated as CASSHSMNTEAFF.

The rearrangement links TRBV19 to TRBJ1-5; D is uncertain. This CDR3 contains 16 residues. V lost 1 base, J lost 2 bases, and 12 bases lay in between. Germline V gene data show CDR1 as LNHDA and CDR2 as SQIVND (reference sequence). Here the CDR3 reads CASSIANEVGNQPQHF. In DNA, the CDR3 is TGTGCCAGTAGTATAGCGAATGAGGTGGGCAATCAGCCCCAGCATTTT.

This clonotype was counted a few times. The chain is built from TRBV7-9 and TRBJ1-1; D is undetermined. Per the germline V gene, CDR1 is SEHNR and CDR2 is FQNEAQ (reference sequence). V was pared by 5 bases and J by 4 bases, with 11 bases between. The length of the CDR3 is 13 residues. CDR3 nucleotides: TGTGCCAGCAGCCCGTGGGAGGCCACTGAAGCTTTCTTT. As protein: CASSPWEATEAFF.

The J gene is TRBJ2-1, the V gene TRBV24-1; 9 nucleotides agree with TRBD2. Germline CDR1 KGHDR, CDR2 SFDVKD. The CDR3 is made up of 15 amino acids. The V gene end was trimmed by 7 bases and the J gene end by 4 bases; junction bases not matched to a gene: 7. CDR3 sequence: CATSYGSGRYNEQFF. CDR3 in DNA: TGTGCCACCAGCTACGGTAGCGGGAGATACAATGAGCAGTTCTTC.

The chain is built from TRBV5-1 and TRBJ2-7; unclear D gene. This CDR3 has 13 residues. Trimming left V 1 base short and J 6 bases short, with 11 bases between. Germline CDR1 reads SGHRS; CDR2 reads YFSETQ. The CDR3 DNA sequence: TGCGCCAGCAGCTTGACCCTAGGAACCGAGCAGTACTTC. Amino acids: CASSLTLGTEQYF.

The J gene is TRBJ2-3, the V gene TRBV5-5; no clear D gene. Germline V gene sequence: CDR1 SGHKS, CDR2 YYEKEE (reference sequence). The CDR3 extends over 12 amino acids. The germline V and J ends were trimmed by 4 bases and 5 bases, with 8 bases remaining between them. CDR3 sequence: CASSVGEDTQYF. CDR3 in DNA: TGTGCCAGCAGCGTGGGCGAAGATACGCAGTATTTT.